A selection of T cell receptor beta chains follows, all from one sample in a study of blood T cell repertoires in COVID-19. Profiled with immunoSEQ multiplex PCR; TCRdb holds only in-frame clones, not every one. The sample lists fewer than 350,000 clones; around nine tenths were seen once. Specimen: PBMCs or T cells enriched from blood (not recorded which). The receptors derive from a woman aged 40 to 50 who had recovered from COVID-19. The CDR3 runs from the conserved cysteine through the conserved F or W. The D gene is left open where the match is weak. Part of the rows lack a size; the others show once, few, many or a class for expanded clones.

size	J	D	V	CDR3	DNA
.	TRBJ2-6	.	TRBV6-5	CASRSGSSGANVLTF	TGTGCCAGCAGGTCGGGTTCCTCCGGGGCCAACGTCCTGACTTTC
.	TRBJ2-7	.	TRBV5-6	CASTRGWSYEQYF	TGTGCCAGCACTAGAGGGTGGTCCTACGAGCAGTACTTC
.	TRBJ2-6	.	TRBV27	CASSSTGSGANVLTF	TGTGCCAGCAGTTCAACAGGCTCTGGGGCCAACGTCCTGACTTTC
.	TRBJ1-5	.	TRBV2	CASSVRETLGRPQHF	TGTGCCAGCAGTGTAAGGGAGACCCTGGGCCGCCCCCAGCATTTT
.	TRBJ1-2	.	TRBV28	CASSLTRYYGYTF	TGTGCCAGCAGTTTAACGAGGTACTATGGCTACACCTTC
.	TRBJ2-1	TRBD2	TRBV28	CASSSTSGSNEQFF	TGTGCCAGCAGTTCGACTAGCGGGAGTAATGAGCAGTTCTTC
.	TRBJ2-7	TRBD2	TRBV4-3	CASSQESSGSHEQYF	TGCGCCAGCAGCCAAGAGTCTAGCGGGAGCCACGAGCAGTACTTC
.	TRBJ1-1	.	TRBV27	CASSGQNTEAFF	TGTGCCAGCAGTGGACAGAACACTGAAGCTTTCTTT
.	TRBJ2-3	.	TRBV18	CASSPQGGTDTQYF	TGTGCCAGCTCACCACAAGGGGGCACAGATACGCAGTATTTT
few	TRBJ1-6	TRBD1	TRBV28	CASRKATGVNSPLHF	TGTGCCAGCAGAAAGGCGACAGGGGTGAATTCACCCCTCCACTTT
.	TRBJ2-7	.	TRBV28	CASSSTGAGLYEQYF	TGTGCCAGCAGTTCTACGGGCGCGGGACTCTACGAGCAGTACTTC
.	TRBJ1-2	.	TRBV18	CASSPLGDSPPYGYTF	TGTGCCAGCTCACCACTCGGGGATTCGCCCCCCTATGGCTACACCTTC
.	TRBJ2-5	TRBD1	TRBV2	CASSRDSGGQETQYF	TGTGCCAGCAGTCGGGACAGCGGAGGTCAAGAGACCCAGTACTTC
.	TRBJ2-7	TRBD2	TRBV11-2	CASSRGRESSYEQYF	TGTGCCAGCAGCAGAGGGCGGGAGTCGTCCTACGAGCAGTACTTC
.	TRBJ2-6	TRBD1	TRBV7-3	CASSPSGTAGANVLTF	TGTGCCAGCAGCCCGTCCGGGACAGCCGGGGCCAACGTCCTGACTTTC
once	TRBJ2-1	.	TRBV28	CASKTPSGRNEQFF	TGTGCCAGCAAGACGCCTTCAGGGAGGAATGAGCAGTTCTTC
few	TRBJ1-4	.	TRBV6-6	CASSYPDRIDEKLFF	TGTGCCAGCAGTTACCCCGACAGGATCGATGAAAAACTGTTTTTT
.	TRBJ2-7	TRBD1	TRBV7-2	CASSRDRVNEQYF	TGTGCCAGCAGCCGCGACAGGGTCAACGAGCAGTACTTC
.	TRBJ1-3	TRBD1	TRBV7-9	CASRVTGTGNTIYF	TGTGCCAGCAGGGTGACAGGGACTGGAAACACCATATATTTT
.	TRBJ1-2	.	TRBV28	CASSLPTDYGYTF	TGTGCCAGCAGTCTCCCGACAGACTATGGCTACACCTTC
.	TRBJ1-3	TRBD1	TRBV5-4	CASSRTGGSLSGNTIYF	TGTGCCAGCAGTCGCACAGGGGGCTCCCTCTCTGGAAACACCATATATTTT
.	TRBJ2-5	.	TRBV2	CASSSQMGQETQYF	TGTGCCAGCAGCTCCCAAATGGGCCAGGAGACCCAGTACTTC
.	TRBJ2-1	TRBD2	TRBV28	CASSFHGGSAYNEQFF	TGTGCCAGCAGTTTTCACGGCGGGAGCGCCTACAATGAGCAGTTCTTC
.	TRBJ1-2	.	TRBV29-1	CSTLFPVDGYTF	TGCAGCACTCTGTTCCCGGTCGATGGCTACACCTTC
.	TRBJ1-2	.	TRBV20-1	CSASSSNYGYTF	TGCAGTGCTAGTAGCTCGAACTATGGCTACACCTTC
once	TRBJ2-2	TRBD1	TRBV7-7	CASSPDRVGTGELFF	TGTGCTAGCAGCCCGGACAGGGTGGGCACCGGGGAGCTGTTTTTT
.	TRBJ2-7	TRBD2	TRBV7-9	CASTGGGVSYEQYF	TGTGCCAGCACCGGGGGGGGTGTCTCCTACGAGCAGTACTTC